This T cell receptor (beta chain) is drawn from a study of blood T cell repertoires in COVID-19. The V segment lost 4 bases and the J segment 9 bases; nucleotides outside the gene matches: 8. The germline V gene has CDR1 SQVTM and CDR2 ANQGSEA. This CDR3 has 12 amino acids. Original processing notes: The assay estimated nucleated cells by amplifying reference gene primers. Sequencing used immunoSEQ multiplex PCR; TCRdb keeps in-frame clones, though not all of them. V and J calls and clone size are copied from that table; D and trimming were computed from the DNA. The sample consists of around 320,000 clones, 88% of them appearing once.

The receptor was derived from a woman in her thirties who had recovered from COVID-19. The sample was peripheral blood. This chain uses TRBV29-1 with TRBJ2-7, with 8 bases identical to TRBD1. The CDR3, as DNA: TGCAGCGTTGGTCGGGACAGGACCTCGCAGTACTTC. Encoded protein: CSVGRDRTSQYF.